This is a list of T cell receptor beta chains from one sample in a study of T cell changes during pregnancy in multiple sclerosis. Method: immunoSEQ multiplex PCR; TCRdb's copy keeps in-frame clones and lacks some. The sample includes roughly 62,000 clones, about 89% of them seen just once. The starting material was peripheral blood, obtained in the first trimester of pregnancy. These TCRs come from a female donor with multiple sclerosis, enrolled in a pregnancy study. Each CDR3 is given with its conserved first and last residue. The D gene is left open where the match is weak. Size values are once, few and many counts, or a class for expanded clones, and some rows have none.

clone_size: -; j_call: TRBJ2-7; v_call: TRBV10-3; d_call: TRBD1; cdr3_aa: CAIRAGTETGYEQYF; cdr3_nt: TGTGCCATCAGAGCCGGGACAGAGACAGGTTACGAGCAGTACTTC
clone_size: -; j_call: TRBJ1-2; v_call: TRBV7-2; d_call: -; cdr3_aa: CASSPWGETDNYGYTF; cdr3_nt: TGTGCCAGCAGCCCCTGGGGGGAGACAGATAACTATGGCTACACCTTC
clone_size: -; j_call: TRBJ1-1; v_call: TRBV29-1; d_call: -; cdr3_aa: CSVEARGGRAFF; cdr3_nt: TGCAGCGTTGAGGCGCGGGGGGGACGAGCTTTCTTT
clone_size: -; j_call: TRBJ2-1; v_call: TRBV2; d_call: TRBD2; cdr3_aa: CASSESRTRPYNEQFF; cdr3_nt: TGTGCCAGCAGTGAAAGTAGGACTAGACCTTACAATGAGCAGTTCTTC
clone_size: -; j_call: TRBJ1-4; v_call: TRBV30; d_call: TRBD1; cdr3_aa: CAWRWTGSEKLFF; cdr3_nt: TGTGCCTGGAGATGGACAGGGAGTGAAAAACTGTTTTTT
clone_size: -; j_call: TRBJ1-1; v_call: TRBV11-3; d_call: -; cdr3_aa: CASSWVGGTEAFF; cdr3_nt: TGTGCCAGCAGCTGGGTTGGCGGCACTGAAGCTTTCTTT
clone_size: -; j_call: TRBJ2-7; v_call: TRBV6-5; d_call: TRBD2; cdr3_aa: CASSIGTNSYEQYF; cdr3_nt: TGTGCCAGCAGTATAGGGACTAACTCCTACGAGCAGTACTTC
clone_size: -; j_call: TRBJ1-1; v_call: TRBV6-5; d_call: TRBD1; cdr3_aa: CASSDGTGRTEAFF; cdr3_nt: TGTGCCAGCAGTGACGGGACAGGGAGGACTGAAGCTTTCTTT
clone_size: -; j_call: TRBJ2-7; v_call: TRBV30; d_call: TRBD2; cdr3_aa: CAWGLAGGMGYEQYF; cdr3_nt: TGTGCCTGGGGACTAGCGGGAGGAATGGGCTACGAGCAGTACTTC
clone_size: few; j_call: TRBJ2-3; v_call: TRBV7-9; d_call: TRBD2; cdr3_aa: CASRIVLGGGSTDTQYF; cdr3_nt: TGTGCCAGTAGGATTGTCCTTGGCGGGGGGAGCACAGATACGCAGTATTTT
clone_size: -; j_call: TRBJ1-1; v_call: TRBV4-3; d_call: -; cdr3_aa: CASSQVRTTGTEAFF; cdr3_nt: TGCGCCAGCAGCCAAGTGCGGACTACGGGCACTGAAGCTTTCTTT
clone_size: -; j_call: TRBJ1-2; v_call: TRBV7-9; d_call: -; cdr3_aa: CASSSSRAGYGYTF; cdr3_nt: TGTGCCAGCAGCTCCTCGAGGGCAGGTTATGGCTACACCTTC
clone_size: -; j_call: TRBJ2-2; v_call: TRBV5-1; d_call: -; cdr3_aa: CASSASLSTGELFF; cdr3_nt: TGCGCCAGCAGCGCTAGCCTTTCGACCGGGGAGCTGTTTTTT
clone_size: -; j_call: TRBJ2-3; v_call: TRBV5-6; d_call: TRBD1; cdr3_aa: CASSSTGGGDTQYF; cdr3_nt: TGTGCCAGCAGCTCGACAGGGGGCGGCGATACGCAGTATTTT
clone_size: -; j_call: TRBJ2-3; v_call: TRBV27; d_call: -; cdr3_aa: CASSYIPSSTDTQYF; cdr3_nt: TGTGCCAGCAGTTATATCCCCTCTAGCACAGATACGCAGTATTTT
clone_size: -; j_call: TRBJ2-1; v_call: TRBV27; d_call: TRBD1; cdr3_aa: CASSSLPPDRVFGNNEQFF; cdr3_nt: TGTGCCAGCAGTTCCCTCCCACCCGACAGGGTCTTTGGGAACAATGAGCAGTTCTTC
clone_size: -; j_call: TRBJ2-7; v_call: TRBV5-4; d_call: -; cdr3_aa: CASSLAYEQYF; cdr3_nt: TGTGCCAGCAGCTTGGCGTACGAGCAGTACTTC
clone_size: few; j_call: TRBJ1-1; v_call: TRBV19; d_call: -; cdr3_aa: CASSGVLNTEAFF; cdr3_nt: TGTGCCAGTAGTGGAGTCCTGAACACTGAAGCTTTCTTT
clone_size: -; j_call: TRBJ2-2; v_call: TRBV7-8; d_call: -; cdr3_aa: CASSLARLNTGELFF; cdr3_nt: TGTGCCAGCAGCTTAGCGCGACTTAACACCGGGGAGCTGTTTTTT
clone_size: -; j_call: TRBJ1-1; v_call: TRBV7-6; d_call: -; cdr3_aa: CASSLEDTRNTEAFF; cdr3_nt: TGTGCCAGCAGCCTAGAGGACACCCGGAACACTGAAGCTTTCTTT